This note documents a single T cell receptor (beta chain) sequence. Its antigen is as yet unknown. The entry originates in a study of siplizumab effects on memory and regulatory T cells. In each sample, approximately 100,000 TCR templates were assayed. This table comes from immunoSEQ multiplex PCR, and its TCRdb copy is limited to in-frame clones, with some not included. This sample has some 100,000 clones; less than 95% occur once, and the top ten carry over 0.55%. Regarding the study as a whole: There appeared to be greater diversity in naive T cells than in memory cells, and naive T cells seemed major contributors to the alloresponse.

The germline V gene encodes CDR1 LGHNA and CDR2 YNFKEQ. V shed 0 bases and J 9 bases; nucleotides not matched to a gene: 14. The CDR3 has 17 amino acids. The material sequenced was Tregs sorted from blood. The chain uses TRBV4-2 and TRBJ2-1, with 7 bases aligning to TRBD2. The sequence came from a human donor in good health. CDR3 region: CASSQDGTSGAGVEQFF. DNA of the CDR3: TGTGCCAGCAGCCAAGATGGAACCAGCGGGGCGGGGGTTGAGCAGTTCTTC.